Shown below are 24 T cell receptor beta chains from a single sample sequenced in a study of shared clonotypes between healthy human individuals. The data were produced by immunoSEQ multiplex PCR, yet TCRdb's version contains in-frame clones alone and is incomplete. Of hundreds of thousands of clones detected, less than 80% appear once; the ten largest clones hold around 1.8%. The sample was memory CD4+ T cells sorted from blood. Subset denoted: CD45RA-negative fraction. These receptor sequences come from a woman aged 25-40 years in good health.

V gene TRBV5-1 combines with J gene TRBJ1-1; D gene ambiguous. Germline assignment: CDR1 SGHRS and CDR2 YFSETQ. The CDR3 covers 14 residues. V was clipped by 0 bases and J by 4 bases, with 10 bases between them. Written as DNA, the CDR3 is TGCGCCAGCAGCTTGGAAAGGAGGTCCACTGAAGCTTTCTTT. Translating it yields CASSLERRSTEAFF.

J is TRBJ2-7 and V is TRBV6-6; D uncertain. The germline CDR1 and CDR2 sequences are MNHNY and SVGAGI (reference sequence). The V end lost 3 bases, the J end lost 5 bases, and 5 bases lay between the germline ends. CDR3 size: 11 residues. As DNA, the CDR3 is TGTGCCAGCAGTTATTATAACGAGCAGTACTTC. It encodes CASSYYNEQYF.

This chain links TRBV15 with TRBJ2-1; TRBD2 matches at 7 bases. The CDR3 spans 17 residues. CDR1 and CDR2 from the germline V gene are LNHNV and YYDKDF (reference sequence). Germline trimming cut 0 bases from V and 7 bases from J; bases unmatched to any gene: 12. CDR3 DNA sequence: TGTGCCACCAGCAGAGATAATCGGGGGGAGAAGTTAAATGAGCAGTTCTTC. Its protein is CATSRDNRGEKLNEQFF.

This clone was observed a few times. The same CDR3 also results from other DNA sequences found in this sample. The chain links TRBV4-1 to TRBJ2-3, with D tentatively TRBD2 (5 bases). The CDR3 totals 13 residues. The V and J ends lost 3 bases and 5 bases respectively, with 9 bases between them. Germline values: CDR1 MGHRA, CDR2 YSYEKL. The CDR3 loop reads CASSHPGGDTQYF. The CDR3 DNA is TGCGCCAGCAGCCACCCAGGAGGAGATACGCAGTATTTT.

The sample holds a few counts of this clone. The sample contains more than one DNA sequence encoding this CDR3. The gene calls are TRBV6-5 and TRBJ1-1, with D unresolved. The germline CDR1 and CDR2 sequences are MNHEY and SVGAGI. Trimming left V 5 bases short and J 4 bases short, with 5 bases between. CDR3 length: 11 residues. CDR3 loop: CASSRGTEAFF. The CDR3, as DNA: TGTGCCAGCAGTCGAGGCACTGAAGCTTTCTTT.

The chain uses TRBV5-1 and TRBJ1-2; D is perhaps TRBD1 (6 bases). The CDR3 has 13 amino acids. V lost 4 bases and J lost 5, with 12 bases in between. Germline V gene data show CDR1 as SGHRS and CDR2 as YFSETQ. CDR3 region: CASSPGDRYGYTF. For the CDR3, the DNA is TGCGCCAGCAGCCCAGGGGATCGATATGGCTACACCTTC.

The chain couples TRBV19 to TRBJ2-3, with 9 bases fitting TRBD1. V dropped 5 bases and J dropped 4; count of bases not matched to a gene: 7. There are 15 residues in the CDR3. The germline CDR1 and CDR2 sequences are LNHDA and SQIVND (reference sequence). Here the CDR3 reads CASSFRDRAADTQYF. In DNA, the CDR3 is TGTGCCAGTAGTTTCCGGGACAGGGCGGCAGATACGCAGTATTTT.

The rearrangement links TRBV19 to TRBJ1-5; D is undetermined. The CDR3 loop spans 13 amino acids. Trimming took off 4 bases at V and 3 bases at J, with 7 bases between the two ends. From germline, CDR1 is LNHDA and CDR2 SQIVND (reference sequence). CDR3 sequence (DNA): TGTGCCAGTAGTAACATCCTCAATCAGCCCCAGCATTTT. It is translated as CASSNILNQPQHF.

V is TRBV2 and J is TRBJ2-6; the D is unclear. The CDR3 has 14 amino acids. V was trimmed by 4 bases and J by 3 bases, leaving 7 bases between them. Germline V lookup: CDR1 SNHLY, CDR2 FYNNEI. The CDR3 loop reads CASSVRVGANVLTF. CDR3 coding DNA: TGTGCCAGCAGTGTTAGGGTTGGGGCCAACGTCCTGACTTTC.

The chain has TRBV20-1 and TRBJ1-1; unclear D gene. This CDR3 is 10 amino acids long. Germline-derived CDR1 and CDR2 are DFQATT and SNEGSKA (reference sequence). V was clipped by 2 bases and J by 10 bases, with 8 bases between them. The CDR3 reads CSARTRTAFF. The CDR3 DNA reads TGCAGTGCTAGAACCCGGACAGCTTTCTTT.

The chain couples TRBV7-2 to TRBJ2-1, with a weak D call TRBD2 (5 bases). The CDR3 extends over 13 amino acids. Trimming cost V 6 bases and J 10 bases, with 16 bases left between them. Germline lookup yields CDR1 SGHTA and CDR2 FQGNSA. CDR3: CASSSTGVWEQFF. CDR3 DNA sequence: TGTGCCAGCAGTTCGACCGGGGTCTGGGAGCAGTTCTTC.

The chain uses TRBV19 and TRBJ1-5; weak D call: TRBD1 (5 bases). The V and J ends lost 8 bases and 7 bases respectively, with 9 bases between them. The germline gives CDR1 LNHDA, CDR2 SQIVND (reference sequence). The CDR3 is made up of 11 amino acids. CDR3 in amino acids: CASSEGQPQHF. In DNA, the CDR3 is TGTGCCAGTTCTGAGGGGCAGCCCCAGCATTTT. Together with reference TRBV19 and TRBJ1-5, the CDR3 gives the full variable domain: DGGITQSPKYLFRKEGQNVTLSCEQNLNHDAMYWYRQDPGQGLRLIYYSQIVNDFQKGDIAEGYSVSREKKESFPLTVTSAQKNPTAFYLCASSEGQPQHFGDGTRLSIL.

There are a few counts of this clone. The chain carries TRBV5-1 and TRBJ2-5; D might be TRBD1 (6 bases). V was pared by 7 bases and J by 1 base, with 17 bases between. From germline, CDR1 is SGHRS and CDR2 YFSETQ. The length of the CDR3 is 15 residues. The chain's CDR3 is CASATGWGSQETQYF. CDR3 DNA sequence: TGCGCCAGCGCCACAGGGTGGGGGAGCCAAGAGACCCAGTACTTC.

CDR3 in amino acids: CASSPTPVAETYEQYF. CDR3 nucleotide sequence: TGTGCCAGCAGTCCGACCCCGGTAGCGGAGACCTACGAGCAGTACTTC. The J gene is TRBJ2-7, the V gene TRBV27; D is perhaps TRBD2 (6 bases). This CDR3 spans 16 amino acids. With 5 bases removed from V and 2 bases from J, the gap between germline ends came to 19 bases. Germline lookup yields CDR1 MNHEY and CDR2 SMNVEV (reference sequence).

This clone occurred once. This chain joins TRBV7-8 and TRBJ1-5; D is possibly TRBD1 (6 bases). The germline gives CDR1 SGHVS, CDR2 FQNEAQ. Trimming left V 5 bases short and J 5 bases short, with 16 bases between. This CDR3 contains 15 residues. CDR3 in DNA: TGTGCCAGCAGCACTATCGGACAGCGCGATCAGCCCCAGCATTTT. Its translation: CASSTIGQRDQPQHF.

The table lists this clone with a few counts. The rearrangement uses TRBV4-2 and TRBJ1-1; 12 bases line up with TRBD1. This CDR3 has 18 amino acids. V was clipped by 2 bases and J by 0 bases; unmatched bases: 7. The germline V gene has CDR1 LGHNA and CDR2 YNFKEQ. CDR3 DNA: TGTGCCAGCAGCCAATTGGGAGGGACAGGGGGCTTGAACACTGAAGCTTTCTTT. Protein product: CASSQLGGTGGLNTEAFF.

This chain joins TRBV2 and TRBJ1-1, with a weak D call TRBD1 (6 bases). Germline CDR1 is SNHLY and CDR2 is FYNNEI. The CDR3 runs 13 residues. Deletions cut 6 bases from V and 6 bases from J, with 14 bases between. For the CDR3, the DNA is TGTGCCAGCAGGGCAAACAGGGTTCCTGAAGCTTTCTTT. This codes for CASRANRVPEAFF.

The chain links TRBV19 to TRBJ2-2; TRBD1 matches 7 bases. The J segment lost 1 base and the V segment lost 3 bases, leaving 5 bases of the junction unmatched. From germline, CDR1 is LNHDA and CDR2 SQIVND (reference sequence). The CDR3 extends over 16 amino acids. In DNA form, the CDR3 reads TGTGCCAGTAGTATTGTGGGACAGTGGAACACCGGGGAGCTGTTTTTT. This gives the protein CASSIVGQWNTGELFF.

CDR3 nucleotides: TGCAGTGCTAGCCTTCATCTTGAGCAGTTCTTC. Translation gives CSASLHLEQFF. The chain employs TRBV20-1 and TRBJ2-1; D not certain. V dropped 3 bases and J dropped 9 bases, with 9 bases sitting between them. The germline CDR1 and CDR2 sequences are DFQATT and SNEGSKA (reference sequence). The CDR3 consists of 11 residues.

The chain is built from TRBV7-2 and TRBJ2-7, with D uncertain. CDR1 and CDR2 (germline): SGHTA, FQGNSA. There are 13 residues in the CDR3. Trimming removed 5 bases from V and 9 bases from J, with 17 bases in between. For the CDR3, the DNA is TGTGCCAGCAGCCCCCCCCAAGCGTCCCCGCAGTACTTC. It specifies CASSPPQASPQYF. Full variable domain (missing parts from reference TRBV7-2 and TRBJ2-7): GAGVSQSPSNKVTEKGKDVELRCDPISGHTALYWYRQSLGQGLEFLIYFQGNSAPDKSGLPSDRFSAERTGGSVSTLTIQRTQQEDSAVYLCASSPPQASPQYFGPGTRLTVT.

V usage is TRBV11-3 and J usage is TRBJ2-1; 9 bases agree with TRBD1. Germline CDR1 and CDR2: SGHNT and YENEEA. This CDR3 region has 18 residues. The V and J ends lost 4 bases and 2 bases, in that order; junction bases with no gene match: 12. The CDR3: CASSSLGGTGKTYNEQFF. The CDR3 DNA reads TGTGCCAGCAGCTCTCTTGGCGGGACAGGGAAGACCTACAATGAGCAGTTCTTC.

This chain joins TRBV2 and TRBJ2-1; 10 positions agree with TRBD2. There are 13 residues in the CDR3. Per the germline V gene, CDR1 is SNHLY and CDR2 is FYNNEI. With V trimmed by 6 bases and J by 7 bases, 3 bases remained unmatched. The chain's CDR3 is CASSSGRVNEQFF. CDR3 DNA sequence: TGTGCCAGCAGCAGCGGGAGGGTTAATGAGCAGTTCTTC. Full variable domain (missing parts from reference TRBV2 and TRBJ2-1): EPEVTQTPSHQVTQMGQEVILRCVPISNHLYFYWYRQILGQKVEFLVSFYNNEISEKSEIFDDQFSVERPDGSNFTLKIRSTKLEDSAMYFCASSSGRVNEQFFGPGTRLTVL.

The rearrangement links TRBV11-1 to TRBJ2-5, with 7 bases aligning to TRBD2. V dropped 5 bases and J dropped 2; count of bases not matched to a gene: 11. The CDR3 loop spans 16 amino acids. Germline assignment: CDR1 SGHAT and CDR2 FQDESV (reference sequence). The CDR3 nucleotides are TGTGCCAGCAGCCCCCCCCCGGGGGGTGGGCAAGAGACCCAGTACTTC. It encodes CASSPPPGGGQETQYF.

This clone has just a few counts. Other DNA sequences in this sample translate to the same CDR3. V usage is TRBV6-1 and J usage is TRBJ2-3; the D is unclear. The V end lost 2 bases, the J end lost 1 base, and 4 bases lay between the germline ends. CDR1 and CDR2 from the germline V gene are MNHNS and SASEGT. The CDR3 is made up of 13 amino acids. CDR3 amino acids: CASSESRTDTQYF. CDR3 bases: TGTGCCAGCAGTGAATCGCGCACAGATACGCAGTATTTT.